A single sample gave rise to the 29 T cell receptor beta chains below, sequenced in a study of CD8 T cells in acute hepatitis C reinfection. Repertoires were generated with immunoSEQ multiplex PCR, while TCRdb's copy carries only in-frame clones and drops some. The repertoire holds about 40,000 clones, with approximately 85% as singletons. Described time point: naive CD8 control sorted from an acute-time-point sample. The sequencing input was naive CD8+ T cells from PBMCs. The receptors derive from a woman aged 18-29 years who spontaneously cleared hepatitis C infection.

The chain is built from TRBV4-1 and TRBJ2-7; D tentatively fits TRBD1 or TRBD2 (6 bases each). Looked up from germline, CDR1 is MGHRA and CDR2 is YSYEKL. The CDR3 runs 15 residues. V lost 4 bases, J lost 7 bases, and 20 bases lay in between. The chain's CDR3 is CASSLGGGALREQYF. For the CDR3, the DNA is TGCGCCAGCAGCCTGGGGGGCGGAGCCCTTAGAGAGCAGTACTTC.

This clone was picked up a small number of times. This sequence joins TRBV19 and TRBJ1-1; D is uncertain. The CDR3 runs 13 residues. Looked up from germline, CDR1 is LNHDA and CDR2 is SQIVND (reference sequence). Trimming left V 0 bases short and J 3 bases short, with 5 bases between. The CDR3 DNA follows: TGTGCCAGTAGTATAGATGGGGACACTGAAGCTTTCTTT. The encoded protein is CASSIDGDTEAFF.

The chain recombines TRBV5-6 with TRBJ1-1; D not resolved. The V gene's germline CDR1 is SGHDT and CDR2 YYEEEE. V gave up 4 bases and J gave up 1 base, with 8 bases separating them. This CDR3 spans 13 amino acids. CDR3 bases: TGTGCCAGCAGCCCCGAGGGGAACACTGAAGCTTTCTTT. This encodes CASSPEGNTEAFF.

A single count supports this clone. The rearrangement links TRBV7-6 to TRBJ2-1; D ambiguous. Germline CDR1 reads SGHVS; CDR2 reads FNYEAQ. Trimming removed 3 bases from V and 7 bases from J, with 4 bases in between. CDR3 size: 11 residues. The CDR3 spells CASSFGNEQFF. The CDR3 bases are TGTGCCAGCAGCTTCGGGAATGAGCAGTTCTTC.

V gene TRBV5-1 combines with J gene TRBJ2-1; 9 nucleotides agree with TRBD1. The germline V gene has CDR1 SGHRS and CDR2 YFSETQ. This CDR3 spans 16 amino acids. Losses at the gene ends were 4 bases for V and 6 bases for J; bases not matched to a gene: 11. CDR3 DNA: TGCGCCAGCAGCGTGGCCGGGACAGGGCTCCCCAATGAGCAGTTCTTC. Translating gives CASSVAGTGLPNEQFF. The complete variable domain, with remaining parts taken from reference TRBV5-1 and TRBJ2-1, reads KAGVTQTPRYLIKTRGQQVTLSCSPISGHRSVSWYQQTPGQGLQFLFEYFSETQRNKGNFPGRFSGRQFSNSRSEMNVSTLELGDSALYLCASSVAGTGLPNEQFFGPGTRLTVL.

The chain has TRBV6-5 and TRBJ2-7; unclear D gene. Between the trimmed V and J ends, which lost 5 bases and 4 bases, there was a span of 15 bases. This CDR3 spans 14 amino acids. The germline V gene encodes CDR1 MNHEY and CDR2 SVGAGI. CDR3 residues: CASSTLAARYEQYF. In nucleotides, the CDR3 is TGTGCCAGCAGTACCTTGGCAGCCCGTTACGAGCAGTACTTC.

CDR3 in amino acids: CASSEAGAGDTQYF. CDR3 nucleotide sequence: TGTGCCAGCAGTGAAGCGGGAGCCGGAGATACGCAGTATTTT. V and J are TRBV25-1 and TRBJ2-3, with 7 bases that match TRBD2. The V gene end was trimmed by 2 bases and the J gene end by 5 bases; junction bases not matched to a gene: 4. Germline CDR1 MGHDK, CDR2 SYGVNS. The CDR3 is made up of 14 amino acids.

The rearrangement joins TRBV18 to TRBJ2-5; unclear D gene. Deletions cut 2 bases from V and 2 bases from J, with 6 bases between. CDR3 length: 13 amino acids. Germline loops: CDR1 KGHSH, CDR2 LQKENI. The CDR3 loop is CASSPDWQETQYF. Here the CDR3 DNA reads TGTGCCAGCTCACCAGACTGGCAAGAGACCCAGTACTTC.

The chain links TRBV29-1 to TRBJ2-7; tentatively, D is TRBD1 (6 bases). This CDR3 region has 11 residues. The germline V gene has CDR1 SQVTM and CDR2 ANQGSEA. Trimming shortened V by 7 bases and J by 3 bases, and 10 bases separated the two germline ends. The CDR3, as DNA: TGCAGCGCAGGGGCTGACTACGAGCAGTACTTC. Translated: CSAGADYEQYF.

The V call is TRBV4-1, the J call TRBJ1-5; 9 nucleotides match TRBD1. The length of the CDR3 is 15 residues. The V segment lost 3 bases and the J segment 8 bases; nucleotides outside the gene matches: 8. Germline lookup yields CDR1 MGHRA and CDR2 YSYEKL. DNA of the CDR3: TGCGCCAGCAGCCACCCGGGACAGGGTAGCGAGCCCCAGCATTTT. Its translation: CASSHPGQGSEPQHF.

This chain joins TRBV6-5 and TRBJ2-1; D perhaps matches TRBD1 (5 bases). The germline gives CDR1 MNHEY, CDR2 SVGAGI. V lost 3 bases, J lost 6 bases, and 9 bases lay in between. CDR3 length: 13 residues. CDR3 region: CASSYGQGNEQFF. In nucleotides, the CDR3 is TGTGCCAGCAGTTATGGGCAGGGCAATGAGCAGTTCTTC.

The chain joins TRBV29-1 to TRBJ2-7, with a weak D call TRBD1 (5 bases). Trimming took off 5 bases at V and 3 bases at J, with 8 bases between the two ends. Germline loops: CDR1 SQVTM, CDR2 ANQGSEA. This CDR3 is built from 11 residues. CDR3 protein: CSVRTYYEQYF. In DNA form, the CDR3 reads TGCAGCGTTCGGACATACTACGAGCAGTACTTC.

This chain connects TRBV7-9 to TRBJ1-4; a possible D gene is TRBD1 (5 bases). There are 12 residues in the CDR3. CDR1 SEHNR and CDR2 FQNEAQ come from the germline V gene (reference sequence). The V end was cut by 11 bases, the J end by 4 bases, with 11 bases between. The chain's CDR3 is CAFPGRNEKLFF. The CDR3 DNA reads TGTGCCTTCCCGGGGCGTAATGAAAAACTGTTTTTT.

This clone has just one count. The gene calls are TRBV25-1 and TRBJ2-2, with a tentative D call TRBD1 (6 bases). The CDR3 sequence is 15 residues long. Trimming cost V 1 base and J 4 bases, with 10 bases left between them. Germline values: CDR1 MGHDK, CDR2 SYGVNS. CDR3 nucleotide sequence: TGTGCCAGCAGTGAATCGACAGGAGGCACCGGGGAGCTGTTTTTT. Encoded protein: CASSESTGGTGELFF.

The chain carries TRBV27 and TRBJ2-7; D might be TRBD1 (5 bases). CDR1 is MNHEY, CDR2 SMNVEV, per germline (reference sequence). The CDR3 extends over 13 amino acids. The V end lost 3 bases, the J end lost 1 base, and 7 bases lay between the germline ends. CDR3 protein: CASSFAGSYEQYF. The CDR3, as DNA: TGTGCCAGCAGTTTTGCAGGGTCCTACGAGCAGTACTTC.

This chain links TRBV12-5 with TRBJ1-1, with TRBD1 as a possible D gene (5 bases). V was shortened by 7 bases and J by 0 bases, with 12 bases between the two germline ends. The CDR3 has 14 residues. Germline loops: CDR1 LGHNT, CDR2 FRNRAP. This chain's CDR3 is CASVSGVVNTEAFF. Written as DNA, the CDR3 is TGTGCTAGTGTTTCGGGGGTTGTGAACACTGAAGCTTTCTTT.

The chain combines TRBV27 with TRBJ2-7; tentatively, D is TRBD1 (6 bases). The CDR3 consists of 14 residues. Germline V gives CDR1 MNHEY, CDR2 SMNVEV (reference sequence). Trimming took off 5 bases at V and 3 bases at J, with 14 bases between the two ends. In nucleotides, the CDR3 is TGTGCCAGCAGTCTCACCCCACAGGGCTACGAGCAGTACTTC. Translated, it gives CASSLTPQGYEQYF.

The DNA of the CDR3 is TGTGCCAGCAGATGGGGTTCAGGGGCCAACGTCCTGACTTTC. This sequence encodes CASRWGSGANVLTF. The gene calls are TRBV27 and TRBJ2-6; D is uncertain. The ends were cut back, 6 bases at V and 4 bases at J, with 10 bases in the middle. This CDR3 is built from 14 residues. CDR1 and CDR2 from the germline V gene are MNHEY and SMNVEV (reference sequence). The full variable domain, completed using reference TRBV27 and TRBJ2-6, is EAQVTQNPRYLITVTGKKLTVTCSQNMNHEYMSWYRQDPGLGLRQIYYSMNVEVTDKGDVPEGYKVSRKEKRNFPLILESPSPNQTSLYFCASRWGSGANVLTFGAGSRLTVL.

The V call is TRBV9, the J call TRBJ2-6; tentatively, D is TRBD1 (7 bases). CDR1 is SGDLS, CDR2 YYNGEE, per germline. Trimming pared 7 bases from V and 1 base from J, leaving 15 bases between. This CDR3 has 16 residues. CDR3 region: CASGGRGVSGANVLTF. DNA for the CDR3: TGTGCCAGCGGAGGCAGGGGGGTATCTGGGGCCAACGTCCTGACTTTC.

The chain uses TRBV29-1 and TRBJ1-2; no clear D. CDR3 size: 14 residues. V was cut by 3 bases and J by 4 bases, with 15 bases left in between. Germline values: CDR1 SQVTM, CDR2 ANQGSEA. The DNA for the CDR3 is TGCAGCGTTGATTCGCCCAGAACCATCTATGGCTACACCTTC. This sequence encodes CSVDSPRTIYGYTF.

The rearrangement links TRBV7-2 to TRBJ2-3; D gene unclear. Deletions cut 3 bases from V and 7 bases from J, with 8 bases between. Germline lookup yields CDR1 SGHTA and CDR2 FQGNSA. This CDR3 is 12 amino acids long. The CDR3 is CASSFLSHTQYF. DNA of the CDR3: TGTGCCAGCAGCTTTCTCTCCCATACGCAGTATTTT.

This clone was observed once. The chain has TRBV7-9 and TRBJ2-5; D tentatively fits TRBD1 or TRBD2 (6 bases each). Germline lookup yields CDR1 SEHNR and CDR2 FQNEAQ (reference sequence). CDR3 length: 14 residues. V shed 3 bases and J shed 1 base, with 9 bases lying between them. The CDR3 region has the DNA TGTGCCAGCAGCTTGGGGGGCCCCCAAGAGACCCAGTACTTC. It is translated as CASSLGGPQETQYF. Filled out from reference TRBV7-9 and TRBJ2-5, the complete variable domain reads DTGVSQNPRHKITKRGQNVTFRCDPISEHNRLYWYRQTLGQGPEFLTYFQNEAQLEKSRLLSDRFSAERPKGSFSTLEIQRTEQGDSAMYLCASSLGGPQETQYFGPGTRLLVL.

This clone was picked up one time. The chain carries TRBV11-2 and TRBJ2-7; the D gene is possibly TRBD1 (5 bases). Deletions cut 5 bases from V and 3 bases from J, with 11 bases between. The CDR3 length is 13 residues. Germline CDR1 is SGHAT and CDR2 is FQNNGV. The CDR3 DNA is TGTGCCAGCAGCCCAGACAGCGACTACGAGCAGTACTTC. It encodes CASSPDSDYEQYF.

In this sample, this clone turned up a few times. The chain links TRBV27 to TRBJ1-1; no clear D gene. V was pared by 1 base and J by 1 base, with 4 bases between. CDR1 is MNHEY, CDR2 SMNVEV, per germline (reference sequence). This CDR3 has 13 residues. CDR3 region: CASSLWWNTEAFF. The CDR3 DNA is TGTGCCAGCAGTTTATGGTGGAACACTGAAGCTTTCTTT.

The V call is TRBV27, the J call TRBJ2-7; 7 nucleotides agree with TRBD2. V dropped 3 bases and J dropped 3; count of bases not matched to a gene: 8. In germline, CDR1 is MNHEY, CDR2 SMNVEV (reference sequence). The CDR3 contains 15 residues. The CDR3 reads CASSFTGLQNYEQYF. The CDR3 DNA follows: TGTGCCAGCAGTTTTACGGGACTACAGAACTACGAGCAGTACTTC.

In DNA, the CDR3 is TGTGCCAGCAGAGCGCACTCCAATGAGCAGTTCTTC. It yields the protein CASRAHSNEQFF. The chain joins TRBV27 to TRBJ2-1; D remains ambiguous. Deletions cut 6 bases from V and 6 bases from J, with 9 bases between. There are 12 residues in the CDR3. Looked up from germline, CDR1 is MNHEY and CDR2 is SMNVEV (reference sequence).

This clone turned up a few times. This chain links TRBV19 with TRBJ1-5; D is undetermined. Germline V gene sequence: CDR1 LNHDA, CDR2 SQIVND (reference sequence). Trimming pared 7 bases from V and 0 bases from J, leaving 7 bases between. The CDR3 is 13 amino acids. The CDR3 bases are TGTGCCAGTACCAGTTTTAGCAATCAGCCCCAGCATTTT. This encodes CASTSFSNQPQHF.

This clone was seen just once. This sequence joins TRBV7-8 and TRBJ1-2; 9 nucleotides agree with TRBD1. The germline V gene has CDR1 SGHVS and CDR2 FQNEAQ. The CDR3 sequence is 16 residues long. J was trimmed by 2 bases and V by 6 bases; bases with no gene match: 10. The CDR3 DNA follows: TGTGCCAGCAGTCCGATACGAACAGGGGGCAACTATGGCTACACCTTC. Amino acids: CASSPIRTGGNYGYTF. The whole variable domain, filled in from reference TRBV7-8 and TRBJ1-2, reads GAGVSQSPRYKVAKRGQDVALRCDPISGHVSLFWYQQALGQGPEFLTYFQNEAQLDKSGLPSDRFFAERPEGSVSTLKIQRTQQEDSAVYLCASSPIRTGGNYGYTFGSGTRLTVV.

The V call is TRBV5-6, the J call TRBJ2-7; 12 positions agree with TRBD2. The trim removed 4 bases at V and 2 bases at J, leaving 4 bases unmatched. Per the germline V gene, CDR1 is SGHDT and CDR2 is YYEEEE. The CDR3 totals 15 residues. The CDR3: CASSGLAGGTYEQYF. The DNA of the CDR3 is TGTGCCAGCAGCGGGCTAGCGGGAGGGACCTACGAGCAGTACTTC. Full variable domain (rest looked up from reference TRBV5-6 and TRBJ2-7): DAGVTQSPTHLIKTRGQQVTLRCSPKSGHDTVSWYQQALGQGPQFIFQYYEEEERQRGNFPDRFSGHQFPNYSSELNVNALLLGDSALYLCASSGLAGGTYEQYFGPGTRLTVT.